This record looks at one TCR beta chain sequence and its context. The data were obtained in a study of shared clonotypes between healthy human individuals. Clones were read by immunoSEQ multiplex PCR, and TCRdb kept only the in-frame ones, dropping some. Here the sample spans approximately 1,500,000 clones, more than 95% being singletons. V dropped 0 bases and J dropped 2 bases, with 14 bases sitting between them. The CDR3 sequence is 16 residues long. Germline loops: CDR1 GTSNPN, CDR2 SVGIG (reference sequence). The source of this sequence is a man between 25 and 39 years old in good health. Input material: naive CD4+ T cells sorted from blood. Subset denoted: CD45RA+ positively selected. V is TRBV30 and J is TRBJ2-1, with D possibly called TRBD1 or TRBD2 (5 bases each). The chain's CDR3 is CAWSVQAGSTYNEQFF. The CDR3 region has the DNA TGTGCCTGGAGTGTACAGGCGGGCTCAACCTACAATGAGCAGTTCTTC.